What follows describes a single T cell receptor (beta chain). This entry belongs to a study of blood T cell repertoires in COVID-19. Study information: The study drew acute and convalescent COVID-19 samples from the United States, Italy and Spain.

Deletions cut 0 bases from V and 5 bases from J, with 21 bases between. CDR1 is SGDLS and CDR2 is YYNGEE in the germline V gene. The CDR3 has 18 residues. Original analysis: Counts of nucleated cells, estimated from reference gene primer amplification, were obtained. Some clones are missing from TCRdb's copy, which holds only in-frame ones; the method was immunoSEQ multiplex PCR. The V and J calls and clone size were taken over from that table, and D and trimming were inferred from the DNA. The sample includes some 160,000 clones, 80% of them seen just once. In assigning cohorts, the study relied on participant-reported clinical history.

This sequence was found in an older woman who had recovered from COVID-19. V is TRBV9 and J is TRBJ2-1; D gene uncertain. What was sequenced was PBMCs or T cells enriched from blood (not recorded which). The CDR3 protein is CASSVGAWSRPSDNEQFF. CDR3 DNA sequence: TGTGCCAGCAGCGTAGGGGCATGGTCACGGCCGTCCGACAATGAGCAGTTCTTC.